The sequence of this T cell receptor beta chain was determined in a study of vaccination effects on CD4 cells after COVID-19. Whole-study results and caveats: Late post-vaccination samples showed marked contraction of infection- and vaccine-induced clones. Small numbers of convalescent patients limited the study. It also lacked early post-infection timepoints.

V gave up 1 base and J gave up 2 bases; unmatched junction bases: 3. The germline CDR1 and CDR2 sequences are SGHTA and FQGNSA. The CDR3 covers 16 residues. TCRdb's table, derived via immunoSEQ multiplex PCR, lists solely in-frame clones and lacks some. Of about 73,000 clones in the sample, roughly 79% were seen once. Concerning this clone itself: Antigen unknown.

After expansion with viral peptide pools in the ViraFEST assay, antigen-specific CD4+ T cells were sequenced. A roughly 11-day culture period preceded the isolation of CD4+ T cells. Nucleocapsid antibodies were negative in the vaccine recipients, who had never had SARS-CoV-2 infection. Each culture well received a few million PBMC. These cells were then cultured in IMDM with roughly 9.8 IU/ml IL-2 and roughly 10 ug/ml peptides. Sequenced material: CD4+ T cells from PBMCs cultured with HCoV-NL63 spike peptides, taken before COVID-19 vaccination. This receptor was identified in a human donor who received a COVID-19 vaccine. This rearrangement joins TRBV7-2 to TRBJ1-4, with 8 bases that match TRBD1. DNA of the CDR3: TGTGCCAGCAGCTTAGGGACAGGGATGACTAATGAAAAACTGTTTTTT. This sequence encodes CASSLGTGMTNEKLFF.